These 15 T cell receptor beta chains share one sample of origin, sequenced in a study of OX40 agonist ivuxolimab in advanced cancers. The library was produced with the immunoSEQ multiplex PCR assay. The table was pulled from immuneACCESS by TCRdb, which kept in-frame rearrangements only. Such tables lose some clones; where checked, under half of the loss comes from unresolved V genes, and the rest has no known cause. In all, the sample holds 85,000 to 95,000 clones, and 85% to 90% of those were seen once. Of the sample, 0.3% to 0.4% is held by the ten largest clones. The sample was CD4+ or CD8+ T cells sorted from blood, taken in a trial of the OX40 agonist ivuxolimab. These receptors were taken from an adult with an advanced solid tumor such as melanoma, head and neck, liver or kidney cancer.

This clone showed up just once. The CDR3 loop is CASSPGLSSYNSPLHF. The CDR3 DNA follows: TGTGCCAGCTCACCGGGATTAAGCTCCTATAATTCACCCCTCCACTTT. The J gene is TRBJ1-6, the V gene TRBV18; no definite D call. This CDR3 region has 16 residues. V was shortened by 3 bases and J by 0 bases, with 9 bases between the two germline ends. Germline CDR1 KGHSH, CDR2 LQKENI. The full variable domain, its missing parts supplied by reference TRBV18 and TRBJ1-6, is NAGVMQNPRHLVRRRGQEARLRCSPMKGHSHVYWYRQLPEEGLKFMVYLQKENIIDESGMPKERFSAEFPKEGPSILRIQQVVRGDSAAYFCASSPGLSSYNSPLHFGNGTRLTVT.

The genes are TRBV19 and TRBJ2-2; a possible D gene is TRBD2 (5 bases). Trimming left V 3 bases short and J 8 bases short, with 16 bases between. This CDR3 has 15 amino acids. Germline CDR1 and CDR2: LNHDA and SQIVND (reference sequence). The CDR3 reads CASSIDDPGSGELFF. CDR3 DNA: TGTGCCAGTAGTATCGATGATCCGGGGAGTGGGGAGCTGTTTTTT.

The DNA for the CDR3 is TGCGCCAGCACCCAGAGCGGGGGGGCCGTTTACAATGAGCAGTTCTTC. It specifies CASTQSGGAVYNEQFF. V usage is TRBV5-1 and J usage is TRBJ2-1; 10 positions match TRBD2. V lost 6 bases and J lost 4; bases outside the gene matches: 10. This CDR3 contains 16 residues. CDR1 and CDR2 (germline): SGHRS, YFSETQ.

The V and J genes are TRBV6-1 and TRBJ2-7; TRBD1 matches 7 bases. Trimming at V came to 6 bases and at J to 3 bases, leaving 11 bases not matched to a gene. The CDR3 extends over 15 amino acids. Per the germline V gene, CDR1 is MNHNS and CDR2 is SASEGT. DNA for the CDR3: TGTGCCAGCAGAGACTCCGGGACAGCACTCTACGAGCAGTACTTC. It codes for CASRDSGTALYEQYF.

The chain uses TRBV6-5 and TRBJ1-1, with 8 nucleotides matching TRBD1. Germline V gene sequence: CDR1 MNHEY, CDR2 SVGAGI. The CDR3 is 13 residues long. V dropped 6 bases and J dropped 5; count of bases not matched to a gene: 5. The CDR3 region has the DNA TGTGCCAGCAGAGGACAGGGTGGGACTGAAGCTTTCTTT. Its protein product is CASRGQGGTEAFF.

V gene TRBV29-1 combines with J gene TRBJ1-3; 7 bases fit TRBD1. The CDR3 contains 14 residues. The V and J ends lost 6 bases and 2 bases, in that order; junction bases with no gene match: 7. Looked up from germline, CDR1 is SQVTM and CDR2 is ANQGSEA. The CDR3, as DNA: TGCAGCGTCATGACAGGGTCAACTGGAAACACCATATATTTT. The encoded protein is CSVMTGSTGNTIYF. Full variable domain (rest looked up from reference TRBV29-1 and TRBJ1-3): SAVISQKPSRDICQRGTSLTIQCQVDSQVTMMFWYRQQPGQSLTLIATANQGSEATYESGFVIDKFPISRPNLTFSTLTVSNMSPEDSSIYLCSVMTGSTGNTIYFGEGSWLTVV.

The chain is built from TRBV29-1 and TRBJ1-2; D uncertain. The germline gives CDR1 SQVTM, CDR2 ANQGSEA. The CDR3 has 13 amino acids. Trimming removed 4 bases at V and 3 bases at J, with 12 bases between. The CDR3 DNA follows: TGCAGCGTTGCGCCCCAGAGCTACTATGGCTACACCTTC. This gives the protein CSVAPQSYYGYTF.

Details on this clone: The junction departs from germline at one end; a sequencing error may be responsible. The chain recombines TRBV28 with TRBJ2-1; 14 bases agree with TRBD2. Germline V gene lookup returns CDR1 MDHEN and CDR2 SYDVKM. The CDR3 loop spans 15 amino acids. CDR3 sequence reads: CASSRLAGGYNVRVF. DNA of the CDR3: TGTGCCAGCAGCCGACTAGCGGGAGGGTACAATGTGCGGGTCTTC.

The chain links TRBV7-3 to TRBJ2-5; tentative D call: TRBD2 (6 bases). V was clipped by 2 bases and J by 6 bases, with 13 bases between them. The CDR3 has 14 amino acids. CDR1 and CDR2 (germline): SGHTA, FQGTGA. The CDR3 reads CASSLGGSIQTQYF. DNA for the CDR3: TGTGCCAGCAGCTTAGGGGGGTCGATTCAGACCCAGTACTTC.

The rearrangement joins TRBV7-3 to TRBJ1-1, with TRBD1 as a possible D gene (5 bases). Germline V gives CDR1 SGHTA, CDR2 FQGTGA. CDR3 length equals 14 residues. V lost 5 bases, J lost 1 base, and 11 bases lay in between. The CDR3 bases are TGTGCCAGCAGCCCAGCAGACAGGAACACTGAAGCTTTCTTT. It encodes CASSPADRNTEAFF. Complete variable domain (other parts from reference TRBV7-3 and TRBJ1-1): GAGVSQTPSNKVTEKGKYVELRCDPISGHTALYWYRQSLGQGPEFLIYFQGTGAADDSGLPNDRFFAVRPEGSVSTLKIQRTERGDSAVYLCASSPADRNTEAFFGQGTRLTVV.

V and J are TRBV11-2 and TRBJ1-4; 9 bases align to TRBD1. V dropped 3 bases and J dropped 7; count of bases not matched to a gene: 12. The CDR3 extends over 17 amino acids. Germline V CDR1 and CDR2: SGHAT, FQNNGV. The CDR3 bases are TGTGCCAGCAGCTTGGGGGACAGGGTCGGCTTGGGTGAAAAACTGTTTTTT. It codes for CASSLGDRVGLGEKLFF.

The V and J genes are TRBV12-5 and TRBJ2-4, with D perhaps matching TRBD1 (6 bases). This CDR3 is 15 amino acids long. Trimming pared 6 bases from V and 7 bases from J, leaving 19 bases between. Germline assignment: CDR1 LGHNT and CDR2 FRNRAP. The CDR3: CASGGEGLRGNIQYF. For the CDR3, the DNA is TGTGCTAGTGGCGGTGAGGGGTTGAGGGGGAACATTCAGTACTTC.

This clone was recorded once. CDR3 coding DNA: TGTGCCACCAGCAGAGATTCTTGGGACTCTGGGGCCAACGTCCTGACTTTC. As protein: CATSRDSWDSGANVLTF. The V call is TRBV15, the J call TRBJ2-6; the D is unclear. Trimming cost V 0 bases and J 0 bases, with 9 bases left between them. This CDR3 spans 17 amino acids. Germline-derived CDR1 and CDR2 are LNHNV and YYDKDF (reference sequence).

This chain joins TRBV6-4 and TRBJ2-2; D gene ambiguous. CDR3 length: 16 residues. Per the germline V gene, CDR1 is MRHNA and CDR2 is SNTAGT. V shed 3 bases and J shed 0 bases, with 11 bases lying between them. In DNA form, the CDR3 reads TGTGCCAGCAGTGAGGAAATAATCGCGAACACCGGGGAGCTGTTTTTT. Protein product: CASSEEIIANTGELFF.

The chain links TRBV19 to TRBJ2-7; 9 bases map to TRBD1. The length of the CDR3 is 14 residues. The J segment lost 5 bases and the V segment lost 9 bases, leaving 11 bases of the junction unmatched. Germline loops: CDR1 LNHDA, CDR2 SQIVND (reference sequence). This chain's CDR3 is CASKVRDRVDEQYF. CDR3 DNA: TGTGCCAGCAAGGTCCGGGACAGGGTGGACGAGCAGTACTTC.